The 4 T cell receptor beta chains below were found in one sample sequenced in a study of blood T cell repertoires in COVID-19. Using immunoSEQ multiplex PCR, the repertoire was profiled, and TCRdb retains in-frame clones only, with some absent. Of about 250,000 clones detected, about 88% appear once; the ten largest clones hold about 3%. Sequenced: PBMCs or T cells enriched from blood (not recorded which). The origin of the receptors is a woman aged 50 to 60 who had recovered from COVID-19.

This clone appeared a single time. This chain links TRBV5-6 with TRBJ2-4; TRBD1 agrees at 8 bases. Trimming removed 3 bases from V and 5 bases from J; junction bases left unmatched: 7. Germline CDR1 reads SGHDT; CDR2 reads YYEEEE. The CDR3 totals 15 residues. As DNA, the CDR3 is TGTGCCAGCAGCTCTCGGACAGGGAACCAAAACATTCAGTACTTC. It is translated as CASSSRTGNQNIQYF.

The J gene is TRBJ1-6, the V gene TRBV3-1 (or the pseudogene TRBV3-2); D unclear. The V end lost 0 bases, the J end lost 3 bases, and 6 bases lay between the germline ends. CDR3 length: 15 residues. Germline-derived CDR1 and CDR2 are LGHDT and YNNKEL (reference sequence). In DNA form, the CDR3 reads TGTGCCAGCAGCCAAGATAGGAGCTATAATTCACCCCTCCACTTT. This gives the protein CASSQDRSYNSPLHF.

The rearrangement links TRBV28 to TRBJ1-3; weak D call: TRBD1 (5 bases). Germline CDR1 reads MDHEN; CDR2 reads SYDVKM. This CDR3 is 17 amino acids long. Trimming removed 2 bases from V and 1 base from J, with 15 bases in between. This chain's CDR3 is CASSLAGLGGSGNTIYF. CDR3 coding DNA: TGTGCCAGCAGTTTAGCGGGACTGGGGGGGTCTGGAAACACCATATATTTT. The entire variable domain, with the rest obtained from reference TRBV28 and TRBJ1-3, is as follows: DVKVTQSSRYLVKRTGEKVFLECVQDMDHENMFWYRQDPGLGLRLIYFSYDVKMKEKGDIPEGYSVSREKKERFSLILESASTNQTSMYLCASSLAGLGGSGNTIYFGEGSWLTVV.

The chain combines TRBV11-3 with TRBJ2-5; 8 nucleotides match TRBD1. CDR1 SGHNT and CDR2 YENEEA come from the germline V gene. The junction had 5 bases not matched to a gene; V was cut back by 6 bases and J by 5 bases. The CDR3 is 13 residues long. In DNA, the CDR3 is TGTGCCAGCAGGAAGACAGGGGCCGAGACCCAGTACTTC. Protein sequence: CASRKTGAETQYF.